This paragraph reports one TCR beta chain. The antigen it binds to is not known. No much larger clonotype is one base removed from it; base qualities were not supplied. The library was obtained by the immunoSEQ multiplex PCR assay. For the multiplex PCR, a mixture combining 60 forward primers for TCR Vbeta segments and 13 reverse primers for TCR Jbeta segments was used. The CDR3 region of rearranged TCR beta genes was amplified from genomic DNA with a multiplex PCR assay. Amplified TCR beta libraries were sequenced as 87-base-pair reads on the Illumina HiSeq System. Under the source paper's analysis protocol: A later analysis tallied roughly 78 million unique TCR beta chains across the approximately 670 repertoires, and 10 million to 11 million of those chains were shared by two or more donors. A nearest-neighbor algorithm error-corrected the raw reads and collapsed the reads into unique sequences, merging closely related sequences to remove PCR and sequencing errors. Alignment of CDR3 sequences to IMGT reference sequences was used to assign V, D and J gene segments. Each retained sequence needed at least a six-nucleotide match to both a V gene segment and a J gene segment. A rearrangement was called productive if the CDR3 had no stop codons and remained in frame with V and J, and every other rearrangement was called non-productive. CDR3 was defined by IMGT convention, running from the second conserved V-encoded cysteine to the conserved J-encoded phenylalanine. In an earlier analysis of more than 550 of the donors, sequences lacking an unambiguous match to a single V gene segment were excluded. In an earlier analysis of several hundred of the donors, a V segment was called functional when productive rearrangements were above 56.7%, and segregating when the standard deviation between donors exceeded 5%. A statistical classification framework was developed to diagnose cytomegalovirus status using the catalog of TCR beta chain sequences. In a later analysis, V and J genes were assigned by comparing TCR nucleotide sequences against IMGT/GENE-DB human TR gene sequences. Using the TCRdist pipeline, a later analysis assigned CDR3 sequences along with most-parsimonious VDJ recombination scenarios. A later analysis defined each TCR beta chain by its CDR3 amino acid sequence plus V-gene family, and excluded reads lacking a unique V-gene family. As a way to deal with suspected cross-contamination and a sequencing artifact, a later analysis dropped under 600 nucleotide sequences that were highly shared and had low generation probability. In a later analysis, a clonal expansion index for each public chain was calculated from normalized within-repertoire ranks of inferred template counts. In a later analysis, generation probabilities were computed with a VDJ recombination model fitted to out-of-frame rearrangements, and the resulting probabilities were checked against IGoR. A later analysis scored TCR-TCR, TCR-HLA and TCR-CMV co-occurrence with hypergeometric tests, applying a repertoire-size bias correction to TCR pairs. A later analysis estimated false discovery rates by permuting HLA or CMV assignments 20 times. In a later analysis, co-occurring TCRs were grouped using DBSCAN, and TCRdist sequence similarity was added for clustering within HLA-allele-positive subsets. Repertoires with fewer than 30,000 or more than 120,000 public chains, plus five repertoires with anomalous nucleotide sharing, were excluded from co-occurrence clustering. In TCRdb, the immuneACCESS table is reduced to in-frame sequences with V and J assigned. These tables do not hold every clone; where another copy was compared, an unresolved V gene accounts for under half, and the others remain unexplained. V and J calls and clone size are those listed in that table; D and trimming were worked out from the DNA. A total of some 150,000 clones appear in this sample, approximately 80% of them only once. The ten biggest clones cover approximately 11% of the sample.

Here V drops 5 bases and J drops 8 bases, and the junction holds 9 bases not matched to any gene. Based on the germline V gene, the CDR1 and CDR2 sequences are MDHEN and SYDVKM. The CDR3 has 14 amino acids, counting the end cysteine and phenylalanine. Just the 42-base CDR3 DNA is kept, in frame starting at base 1. The cohort was made up of 500 to 800 healthy bone marrow donors. All cohort members were sampled while nominally healthy, although unrecorded immune exposures were likely present. The donor tested CMV seropositive, placing the donor among the roughly 300 seropositive members of the cohort. Each donor provided a peripheral blood sample, and peripheral blood mononuclear cells were used for TCR beta sequencing. Genomic DNA extraction from the blood cell samples was performed with the Qiagen DNeasy Blood Extraction Kit. The data stem from a study of cytomegalovirus exposure and HLA in healthy donors (dated by TCRdb to about 2017). With regard to the full study: An earlier analysis of approximately 640 of the donors reported 250 to 350 Gb of sequence data and more than 90 million unique TCR beta sequences from about 200 million T cells. In a later genetic analysis, genome-wide SNP genotypes for 398 of the 666 donors were used, and that subset was treated as a discovery cohort. The aim of the study was to test whether cataloging public T cell receptors could identify signatures of past pathogen exposure. To decide whether each TCR beta V gene segment behaved as functional or pseudogenic, an earlier analysis of several hundred of the donors relied on high-throughput TCR beta sequencing. The number of typed donors differed by locus: roughly 629-640 for A, B, C, DRB1 and DQB1; 500 to 550 for DQA1; approximately 600 for DPA1; and some 450 for DPB1. High-throughput TCR immunosequencing, statistical association of individual TCRs with disease status, and machine learning were combined to predict cytomegalovirus infection status. In a later analysis, previously published TCR beta repertoires from 550 to 700 donors were re-analyzed and high-resolution HLA genotyping was added so that TCR occurrence patterns could be studied. In the later analysis, no new phenotypic data were used to find candidate immune exposures; instead, reliance was placed on TCR beta sequences and their occurrence across donors. Donor age, sex, ethnicity and CMV serostatus were compiled alongside the repertoire data. On average, about 200,000 unique TCR beta nucleotide sequences were sequenced per donor among 398 genotyped donors of the cohort, with 15% to 20% of those sequences being non-productive. Of the approximately 400 genotyped donors, roughly 85% fell in the genetic ancestry cluster associated with self-reported Caucasian donors. Besides the first cohort of more than 650 subjects, a separate validation cohort made up of 120 different subjects was used. Class I and class II HLA loci were covered by the typing at four-digit resolution. The study used immunosequencing to profile the T cell repertoires of approximately 640 subjects and linked those repertoires to cytomegalovirus serostatus. Because of strong linkage in the cohort, four or five DR-DQ haplotypes were treated as single units for association and clustering. All discovery cohort repertoires had been generated using a single sequencing platform. Around 320 gigabases of sequencing data and approximately 85 million unique TCR sequences were included in an early release covering roughly 600 HLA-typed donors.

Study-wide conclusions, independent of this receptor: In a later analysis, 16,951 TCR beta sequences were associated with specific HLA alleles at a false discovery rate of 0.05. Most TCR sequences were seen in very few donors, while some public TCRs were found in many individuals. CMV serostatus was the only immune exposure information available for the cohort. V-gene and J-gene trimming of TCR beta chains was associated with a missense DCLRE1C variant in a later genetic analysis, and the association was replicated in an independent cohort. Several of the top co-occurrence clusters appeared to be linked to parvovirus B19, influenza, CMV and Epstein-Barr virus, according to a later analysis. HLA typing was unavailable for some donors at each locus, so association tests used only the typed subset. In a later analysis, the rate of TCR association differed among HLA loci, with DRB1 alleles having the most associated TCRs and HLA-C alleles having the fewest. The cohort was sequenced for TCR beta chains only, and without alpha or paired-chain data the features that could be detected were limited. According to the authors, the approach could potentially be generalized to other disease states and immunological phenotypes. According to a later analysis, most CMV-associated TCR beta chains appeared to be HLA-restricted, and the HLA associations seemed to be driven largely by CMV exposure. In a later genetic analysis, fewer N-insertions in productive TCRs were reported among donors in an Asian-associated ancestry cluster than the roughly 700-donor mean. In both the original and validation cohorts, the classifier was reported to diagnose cytomegalovirus status with high specificity and sensitivity. Because the 87-base-pair reads could not distinguish some IMGT-functional V segments, including TRBV6-2 and TRBV6-3, those segments were excluded. Linkage disequilibrium might explain the correlated functional status among segregating V segments, but an unknown experimental factor could not be excluded. The study gave a list of about 160 TCR beta chains associated with cytomegalovirus. A later analysis found that HLA-associated TCR beta chains were more clonally expanded and had lower generation probabilities than equally common non-associated chains. Broadly in line with IMGT annotations, most TCR beta V segments showed up in productive rearrangements about 90% or about 30% of the time in an earlier analysis of some 590 of the donors. Because counts were too low, approximately 15 rarely observed V segments, including chromosome 9 orphons, were excluded from the earlier analysis of fewer than 650 of the donors. A few of the identified cytomegalovirus-associated TCR beta chains were confirmed in vitro to be specific for cytomegalovirus antigens. A further reported finding was that TCR beta sequences accurately predicted the HLA-A and HLA-B alleles for most subjects in the first cohort. Assigning TCR associations to individual alleles was difficult when HLA alleles, especially DR and DQ, strongly co-occurred. The presence/absence analyses assumed that sequencing depth was roughly uniform across donors, and that assumption may not be true. A cluster of highly shared sequence variants was judged likely to be a technical artifact of the sequencing pipeline.

The chain was built from TRBV28 and TRBJ1-2; 9 central nucleotides agree with TRBD1. The sequence was obtained from a man aged 50 to 59 in good health and CMV-seropositive. Sequenced material: PBMCs. CDR3 reads: CASSTSGTGNGYTF. At the DNA level, the sequence is TGTGCCAGCAGTACATCCGGGACAGGGAACGGCTACACCTTC.